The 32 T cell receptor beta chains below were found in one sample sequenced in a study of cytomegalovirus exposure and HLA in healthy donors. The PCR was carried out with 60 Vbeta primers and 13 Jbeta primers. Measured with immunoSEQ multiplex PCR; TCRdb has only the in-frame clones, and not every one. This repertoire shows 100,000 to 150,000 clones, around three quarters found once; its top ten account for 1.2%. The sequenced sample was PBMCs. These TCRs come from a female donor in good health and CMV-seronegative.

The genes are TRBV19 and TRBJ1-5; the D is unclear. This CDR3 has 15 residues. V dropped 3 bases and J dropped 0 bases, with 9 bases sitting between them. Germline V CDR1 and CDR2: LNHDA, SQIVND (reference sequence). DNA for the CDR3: TGTGCCAGTAGTATTACTAAGGATAGCAATCAGCCCCAGCATTTT. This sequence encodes CASSITKDSNQPQHF.

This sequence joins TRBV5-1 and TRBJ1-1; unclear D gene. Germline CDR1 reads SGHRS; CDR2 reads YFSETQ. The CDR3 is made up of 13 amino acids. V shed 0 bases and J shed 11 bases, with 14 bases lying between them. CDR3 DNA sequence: TGCGCCAGCAGCTTGGGCGGGAATTCGGACGCTTTCTTT. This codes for CASSLGGNSDAFF.

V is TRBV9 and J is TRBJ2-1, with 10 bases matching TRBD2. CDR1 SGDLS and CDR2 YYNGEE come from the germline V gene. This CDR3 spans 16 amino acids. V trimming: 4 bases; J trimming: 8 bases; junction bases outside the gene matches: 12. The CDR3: CASSTGSSGSSDEQFF. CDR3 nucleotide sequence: TGTGCCAGCAGCACGGGTTCTAGCGGGAGCTCTGATGAGCAGTTCTTC.

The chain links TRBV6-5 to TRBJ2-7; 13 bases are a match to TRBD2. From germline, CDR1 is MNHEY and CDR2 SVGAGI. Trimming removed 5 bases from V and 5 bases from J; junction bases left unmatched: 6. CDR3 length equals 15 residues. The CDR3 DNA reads TGTGCCAGCAGTCCTATACTAGCGGGAGGGAACGAGCAGTACTTC. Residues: CASSPILAGGNEQYF.

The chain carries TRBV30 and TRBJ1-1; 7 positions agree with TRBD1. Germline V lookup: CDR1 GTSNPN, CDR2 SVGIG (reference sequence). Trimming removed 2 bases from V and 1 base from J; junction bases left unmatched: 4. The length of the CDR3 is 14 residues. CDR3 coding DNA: TGTGCCTGGAGTTTACGACAGGGGAACACTGAAGCTTTCTTT. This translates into CAWSLRQGNTEAFF.

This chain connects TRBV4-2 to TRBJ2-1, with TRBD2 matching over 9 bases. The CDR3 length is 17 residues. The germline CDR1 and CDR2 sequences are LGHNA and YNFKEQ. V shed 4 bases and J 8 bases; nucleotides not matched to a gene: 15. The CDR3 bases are TGTGCCAGCAGCCTTCGGGGAAGTGCTAGCGGGGTCGATGAGCAGTTCTTC. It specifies CASSLRGSASGVDEQFF.

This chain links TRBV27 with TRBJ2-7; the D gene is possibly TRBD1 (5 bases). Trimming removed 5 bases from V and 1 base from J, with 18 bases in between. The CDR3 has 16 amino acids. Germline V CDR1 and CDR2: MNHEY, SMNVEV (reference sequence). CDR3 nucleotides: TGTGCCAGCAGTGCAACAGGAGACAACCTTTCCTACGAGCAGTACTTC. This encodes CASSATGDNLSYEQYF.

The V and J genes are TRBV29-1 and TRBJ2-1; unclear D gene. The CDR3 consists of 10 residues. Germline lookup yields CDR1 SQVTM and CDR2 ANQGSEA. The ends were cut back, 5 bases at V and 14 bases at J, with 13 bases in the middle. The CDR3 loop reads CSVSSTREFF. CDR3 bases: TGCAGCGTTTCATCGACCCGGGAGTTCTTC.

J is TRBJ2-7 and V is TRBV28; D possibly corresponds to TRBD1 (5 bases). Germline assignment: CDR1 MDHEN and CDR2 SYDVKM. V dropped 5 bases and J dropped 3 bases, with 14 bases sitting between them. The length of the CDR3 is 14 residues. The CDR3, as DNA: TGTGCCAGCAGTCCGCCAGGGCAAATCTACGAGCAGTACTTC. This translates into CASSPPGQIYEQYF. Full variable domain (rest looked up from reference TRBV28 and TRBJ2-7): DVKVTQSSRYLVKRTGEKVFLECVQDMDHENMFWYRQDPGLGLRLIYFSYDVKMKEKGDIPEGYSVSREKKERFSLILESASTNQTSMYLCASSPPGQIYEQYFGPGTRLTVT.

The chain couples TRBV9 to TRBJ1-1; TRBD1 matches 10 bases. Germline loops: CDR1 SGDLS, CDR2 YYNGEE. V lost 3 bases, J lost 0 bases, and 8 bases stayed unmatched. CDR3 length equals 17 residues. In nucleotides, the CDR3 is TGTGCCAGCAGCGCAAATCTGGGACAGGGGATGAACACTGAAGCTTTCTTT. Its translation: CASSANLGQGMNTEAFF.

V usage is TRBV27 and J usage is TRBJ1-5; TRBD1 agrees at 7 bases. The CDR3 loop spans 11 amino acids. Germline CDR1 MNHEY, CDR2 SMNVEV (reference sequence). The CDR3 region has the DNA TGTGTCCCAGGGGGTTGTCGGCCCCAGCATTTT. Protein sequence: CVPGGCRPQHF.

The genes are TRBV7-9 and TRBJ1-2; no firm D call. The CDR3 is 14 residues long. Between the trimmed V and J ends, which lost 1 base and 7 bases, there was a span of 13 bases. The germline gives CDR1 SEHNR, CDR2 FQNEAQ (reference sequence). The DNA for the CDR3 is TGTGCCAGCAGCTTAGGCCGGGATTCGGTTGGCTACACCTTC. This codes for CASSLGRDSVGYTF.

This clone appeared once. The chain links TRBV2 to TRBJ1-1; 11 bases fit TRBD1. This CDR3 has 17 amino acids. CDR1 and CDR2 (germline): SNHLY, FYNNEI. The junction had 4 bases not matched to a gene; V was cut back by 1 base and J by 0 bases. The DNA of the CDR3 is TGTGCCAGCAGTGAAGGGGACAGGGGGAAGTTGAACACTGAAGCTTTCTTT. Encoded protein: CASSEGDRGKLNTEAFF. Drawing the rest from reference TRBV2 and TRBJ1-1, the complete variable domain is EPEVTQTPSHQVTQMGQEVILRCVPISNHLYFYWYRQILGQKVEFLVSFYNNEISEKSEIFDDQFSVERPDGSNFTLKIRSTKLEDSAMYFCASSEGDRGKLNTEAFFGQGTRLTVV.

Written as DNA, the CDR3 is TGTGCCAGCAGTGGACTAGCGGGAGTTGAGCAGTTCTTC. Amino acids: CASSGLAGVEQFF. The rearrangement joins TRBV2 to TRBJ2-1, with TRBD2 matching 12 bases. CDR1 and CDR2 (germline): SNHLY, FYNNEI. Germline trimming cut 4 bases from V and 9 bases from J; bases unmatched to any gene: 1. This CDR3 comprises 13 residues.

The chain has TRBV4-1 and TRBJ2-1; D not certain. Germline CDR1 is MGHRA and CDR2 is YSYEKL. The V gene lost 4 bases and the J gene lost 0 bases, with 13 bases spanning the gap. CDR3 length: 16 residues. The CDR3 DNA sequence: TGCGCCAGCAGCCCGATTGGAGAGAGCTCCTACAATGAGCAGTTCTTC. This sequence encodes CASSPIGESSYNEQFF.

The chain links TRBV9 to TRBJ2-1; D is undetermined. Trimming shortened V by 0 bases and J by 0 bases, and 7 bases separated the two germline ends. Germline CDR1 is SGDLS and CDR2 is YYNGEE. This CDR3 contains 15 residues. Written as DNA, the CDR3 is TGTGCCAGCAGCGTAGAGGCTAGCTCCTACAATGAGCAGTTCTTC. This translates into CASSVEASSYNEQFF.

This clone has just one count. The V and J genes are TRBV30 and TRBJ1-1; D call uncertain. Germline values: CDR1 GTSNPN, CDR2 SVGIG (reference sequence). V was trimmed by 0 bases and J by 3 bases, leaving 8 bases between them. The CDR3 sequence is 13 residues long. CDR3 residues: CAWSVQSDTEAFF. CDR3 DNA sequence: TGTGCCTGGAGTGTACAGTCCGACACTGAAGCTTTCTTT. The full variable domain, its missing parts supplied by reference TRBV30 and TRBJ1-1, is SQTIHQWPATLVQPVGSPLSLECTVEGTSNPNLYWYRQAAGRGLQLLFYSVGIGQISSEVPQNLSASRPQDRQFILSSKKLLLSDSGFYLCAWSVQSDTEAFFGQGTRLTVV.

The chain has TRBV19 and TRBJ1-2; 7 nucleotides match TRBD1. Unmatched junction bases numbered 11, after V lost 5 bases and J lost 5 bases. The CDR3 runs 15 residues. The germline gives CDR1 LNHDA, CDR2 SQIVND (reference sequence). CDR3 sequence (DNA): TGTGCCAGTAGTCTCTCCGGGACAGCTACTTATGGCTACACCTTC. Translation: CASSLSGTATYGYTF.

CDR3: CASRMTSGRQYF. CDR3 bases: TGTGCCAGCAGAATGACTAGCGGGCGGCAGTACTTC. This chain links TRBV6-5 with TRBJ2-7; TRBD2 agrees at 10 bases. Per the germline V gene, CDR1 is MNHEY and CDR2 is SVGAGI. V lost 6 bases and J lost 9; bases outside the gene matches: 5. There are 12 residues in the CDR3.

DNA for the CDR3: TGTGCCAGCAGCGGACACGACAGGGGTTTGAACACTGAAGCTTTCTTT. Its translation is CASSGHDRGLNTEAFF. The chain has TRBV9 and TRBJ1-1, with 8 bases fitting TRBD1. CDR3 size: 16 residues. The germline V gene has CDR1 SGDLS and CDR2 YYNGEE. With V trimmed by 3 bases and J by 0 bases, 7 bases remained unmatched.

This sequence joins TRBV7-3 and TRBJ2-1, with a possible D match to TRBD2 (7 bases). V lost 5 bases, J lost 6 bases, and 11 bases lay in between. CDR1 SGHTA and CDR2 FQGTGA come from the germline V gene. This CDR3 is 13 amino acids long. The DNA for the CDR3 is TGTGCCAGCAGCCCAAGGGGGGGCAATGAGCAGTTCTTC. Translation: CASSPRGGNEQFF.

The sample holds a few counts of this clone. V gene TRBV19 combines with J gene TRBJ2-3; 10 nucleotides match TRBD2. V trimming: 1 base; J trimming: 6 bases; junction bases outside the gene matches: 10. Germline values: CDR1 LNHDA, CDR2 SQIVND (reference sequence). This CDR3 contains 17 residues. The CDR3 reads CASSIGLTGTSADTQYF. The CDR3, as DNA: TGTGCCAGTAGTATAGGTCTTACCGGGACTAGCGCTGATACGCAGTATTTT.

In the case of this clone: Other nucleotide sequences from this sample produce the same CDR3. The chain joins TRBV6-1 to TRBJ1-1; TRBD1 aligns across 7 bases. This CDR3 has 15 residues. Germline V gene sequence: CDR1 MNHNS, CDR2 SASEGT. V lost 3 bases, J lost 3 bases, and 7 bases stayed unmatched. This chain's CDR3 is CASSEVTGKDTEAFF. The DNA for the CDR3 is TGTGCCAGCAGTGAGGTGACAGGGAAAGACACTGAAGCTTTCTTT.

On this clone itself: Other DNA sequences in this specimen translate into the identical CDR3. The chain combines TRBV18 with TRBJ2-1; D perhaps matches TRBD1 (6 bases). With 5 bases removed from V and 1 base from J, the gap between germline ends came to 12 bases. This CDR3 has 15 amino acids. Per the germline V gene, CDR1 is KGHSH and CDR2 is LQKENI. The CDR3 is CASSSRGRSYNEQFF. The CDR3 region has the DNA TGTGCCAGCTCATCCAGGGGAAGGTCCTACAATGAGCAGTTCTTC.

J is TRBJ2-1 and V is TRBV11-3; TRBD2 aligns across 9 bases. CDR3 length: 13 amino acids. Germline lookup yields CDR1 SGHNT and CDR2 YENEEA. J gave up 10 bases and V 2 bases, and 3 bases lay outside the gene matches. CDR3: CASSLMRGGEQFF. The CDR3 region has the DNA TGTGCCAGCAGCTTAATGCGGGGGGGAGAGCAGTTCTTC.

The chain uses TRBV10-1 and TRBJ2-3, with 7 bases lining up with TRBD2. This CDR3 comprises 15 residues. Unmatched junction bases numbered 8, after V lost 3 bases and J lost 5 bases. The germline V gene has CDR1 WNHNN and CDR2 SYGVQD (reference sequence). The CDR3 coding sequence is TGCGCCAGCAGTGAATTAGCGGGCCCGGGAGATACGCAGTATTTT. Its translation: CASSELAGPGDTQYF.

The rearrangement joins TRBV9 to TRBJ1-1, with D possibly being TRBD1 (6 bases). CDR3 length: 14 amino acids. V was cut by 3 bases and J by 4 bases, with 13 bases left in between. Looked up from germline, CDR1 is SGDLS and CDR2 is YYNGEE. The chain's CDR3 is CASSAPGVGTEAFF. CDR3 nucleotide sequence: TGTGCCAGCAGCGCCCCAGGGGTTGGCACTGAAGCTTTCTTT.

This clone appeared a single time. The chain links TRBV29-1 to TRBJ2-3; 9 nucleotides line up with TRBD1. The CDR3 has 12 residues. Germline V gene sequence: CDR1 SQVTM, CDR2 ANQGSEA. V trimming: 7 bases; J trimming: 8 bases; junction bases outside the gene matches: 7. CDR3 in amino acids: CSGKSTGGTQYF. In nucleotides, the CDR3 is TGCAGCGGGAAATCGACAGGGGGTACGCAGTATTTT.

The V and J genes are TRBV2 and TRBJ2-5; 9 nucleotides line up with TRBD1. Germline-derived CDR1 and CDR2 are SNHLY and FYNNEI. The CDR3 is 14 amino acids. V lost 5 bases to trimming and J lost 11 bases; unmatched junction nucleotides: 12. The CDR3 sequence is CASSPGTGYPEQYF. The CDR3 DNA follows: TGTGCCAGCAGTCCCGGGACAGGGTACCCGGAGCAGTACTTC.

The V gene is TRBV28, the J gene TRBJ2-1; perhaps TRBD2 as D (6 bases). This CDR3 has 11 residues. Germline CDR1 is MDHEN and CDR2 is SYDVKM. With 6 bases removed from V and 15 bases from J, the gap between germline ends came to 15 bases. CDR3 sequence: CASRLAGRRFF. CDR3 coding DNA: TGTGCCAGCAGGCTTGCGGGACGGAGGTTCTTC.

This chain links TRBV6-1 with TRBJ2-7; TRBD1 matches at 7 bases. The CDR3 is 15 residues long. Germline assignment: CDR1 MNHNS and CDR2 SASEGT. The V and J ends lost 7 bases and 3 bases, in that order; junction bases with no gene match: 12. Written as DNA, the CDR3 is TGTGCCAGCACCGAACAGGGGACACCGTTCTACGAGCAGTACTTC. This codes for CASTEQGTPFYEQYF.

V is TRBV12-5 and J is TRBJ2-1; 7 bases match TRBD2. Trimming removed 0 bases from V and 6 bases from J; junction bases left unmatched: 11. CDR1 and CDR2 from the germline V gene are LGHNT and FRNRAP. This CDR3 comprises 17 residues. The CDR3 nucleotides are TGTGCTAGTGGTTTGGTAGAGTTCGGGGGGAGATTCAATGAGCAGTTCTTC. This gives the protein CASGLVEFGGRFNEQFF.